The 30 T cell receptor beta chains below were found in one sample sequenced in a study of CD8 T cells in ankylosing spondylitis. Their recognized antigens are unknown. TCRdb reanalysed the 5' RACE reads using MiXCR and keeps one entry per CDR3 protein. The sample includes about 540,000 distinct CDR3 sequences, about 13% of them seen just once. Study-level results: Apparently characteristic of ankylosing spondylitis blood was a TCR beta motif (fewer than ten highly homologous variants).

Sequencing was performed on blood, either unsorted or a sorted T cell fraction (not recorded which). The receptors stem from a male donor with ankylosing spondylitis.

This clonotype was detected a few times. The CDR3 reads CSVLDFSTNEKLFF. The CDR3 DNA reads as TGCAGCGTACTGGACTTCTCAACTAATGAAAAACTGTTTTTT. V and J are TRBV29-1 and TRBJ1-4, with no clear D. This CDR3 is built from 14 residues. V dropped 6 bases and J dropped 0 bases, with 11 bases sitting between them. Germline V gene lookup returns CDR1 SQVTM and CDR2 ANQGSEA.

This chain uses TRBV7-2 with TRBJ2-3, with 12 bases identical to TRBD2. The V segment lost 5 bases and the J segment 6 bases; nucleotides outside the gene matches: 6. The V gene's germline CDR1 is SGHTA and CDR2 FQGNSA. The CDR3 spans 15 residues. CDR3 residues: CASSPGLAGWDTQYF. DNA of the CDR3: TGTGCCAGCAGCCCCGGACTAGCGGGATGGGATACGCAGTATTTT.

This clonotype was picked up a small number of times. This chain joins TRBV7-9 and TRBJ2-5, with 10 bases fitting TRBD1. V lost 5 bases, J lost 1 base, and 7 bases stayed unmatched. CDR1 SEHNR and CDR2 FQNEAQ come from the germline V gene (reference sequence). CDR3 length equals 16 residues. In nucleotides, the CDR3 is TGTGCCAGCAGCAGAGGGACAGGGGCGATCCAAGAGACCCAGTACTTC. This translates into CASSRGTGAIQETQYF.

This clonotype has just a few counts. CDR3 protein: CASSRSPGGASETQYF. CDR3 DNA sequence: TGTGCCAGCAGCCGCTCGCCAGGGGGGGCTTCGGAGACCCAGTACTTC. The rearrangement uses TRBV14 and TRBJ2-5; TRBD1 or TRBD2 may be the D gene (7 bases each). Per the germline V gene, CDR1 is SGHDN and CDR2 is FVKESK. This CDR3 contains 16 residues. The germline V and J ends were trimmed by 4 bases and 5 bases, with 20 bases remaining between them.

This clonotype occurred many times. The CDR3 nucleotides are TGTGCCAGCAGTTTAGGTCAACCCACCACAGATACGCAGTATTTT. Translating gives CASSLGQPTTDTQYF. The gene calls are TRBV12-3 or TRBV12-4 and TRBJ2-3; D not certain. V gave up 1 base and J gave up 2 bases, with 10 bases separating them. The CDR3 has 15 residues.

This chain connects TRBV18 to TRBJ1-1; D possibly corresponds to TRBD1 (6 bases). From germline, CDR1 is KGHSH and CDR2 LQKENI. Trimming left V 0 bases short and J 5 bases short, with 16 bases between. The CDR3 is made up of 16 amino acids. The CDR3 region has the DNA TGTGCCAGCTCACCACCGAGGGCAGGGGTTTTTACTGAAGCTTTCTTT. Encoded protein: CASSPPRAGVFTEAFF.

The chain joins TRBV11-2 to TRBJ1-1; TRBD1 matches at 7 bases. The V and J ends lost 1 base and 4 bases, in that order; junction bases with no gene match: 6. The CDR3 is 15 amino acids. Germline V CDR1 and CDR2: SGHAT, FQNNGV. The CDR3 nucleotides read TGTGCCAGCAGCTTAGGTTGGGACAGAAGCACTGAAGCTTTCTTT. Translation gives CASSLGWDRSTEAFF.

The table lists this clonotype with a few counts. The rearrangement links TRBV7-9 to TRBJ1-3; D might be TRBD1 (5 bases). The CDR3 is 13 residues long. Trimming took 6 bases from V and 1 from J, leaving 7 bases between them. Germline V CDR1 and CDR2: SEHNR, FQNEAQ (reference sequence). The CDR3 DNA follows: TGTGCCAGCAGGGAGGGGTCTGGAAACACCATATATTTT. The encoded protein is CASREGSGNTIYF.

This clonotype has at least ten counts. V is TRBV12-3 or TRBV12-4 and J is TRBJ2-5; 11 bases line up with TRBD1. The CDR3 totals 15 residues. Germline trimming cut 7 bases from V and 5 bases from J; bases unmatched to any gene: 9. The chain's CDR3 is CASTRGQGAGETQYF. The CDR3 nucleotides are TGTGCCAGCACCCGAGGACAGGGGGCTGGGGAGACCCAGTACTTC.

The CDR3 nucleotides are TGTGCCAGCAACCTCGGGACTAGCGGCTACAATGAGCAGTTCTTC. This gives the protein CASNLGTSGYNEQFF. The J gene is TRBJ2-1, the V gene TRBV12-3 or TRBV12-4; 11 positions agree with TRBD2. Trimming at V came to 7 bases and at J to 3 bases, leaving 5 bases not matched to a gene. The CDR3 is 15 amino acids.

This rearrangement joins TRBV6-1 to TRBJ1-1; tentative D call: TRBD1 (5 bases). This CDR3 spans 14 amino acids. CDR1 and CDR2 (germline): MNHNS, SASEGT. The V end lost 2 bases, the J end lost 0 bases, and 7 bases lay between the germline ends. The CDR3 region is CASSEPGLNTEAFF. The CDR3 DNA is TGTGCCAGCAGTGAACCAGGGTTGAACACTGAAGCTTTCTTT.

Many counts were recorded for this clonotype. CDR3: CASSFQAHEQFF. CDR3 nucleotides: TGCGCCAGCAGCTTTCAGGCACATGAGCAGTTCTTC. The chain joins TRBV5-1 to TRBJ2-1; D uncertain. Trimming pared 2 bases from V and 8 bases from J, leaving 8 bases between. This CDR3 is built from 12 residues. The germline CDR1 and CDR2 sequences are SGHRS and YFSETQ.

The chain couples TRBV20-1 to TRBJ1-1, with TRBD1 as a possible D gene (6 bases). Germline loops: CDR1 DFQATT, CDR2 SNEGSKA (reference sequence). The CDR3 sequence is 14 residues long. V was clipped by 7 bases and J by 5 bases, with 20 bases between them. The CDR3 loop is CSGEQGGIYTEAFF. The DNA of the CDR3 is TGCAGTGGCGAACAGGGAGGAATTTATACTGAAGCTTTCTTT.

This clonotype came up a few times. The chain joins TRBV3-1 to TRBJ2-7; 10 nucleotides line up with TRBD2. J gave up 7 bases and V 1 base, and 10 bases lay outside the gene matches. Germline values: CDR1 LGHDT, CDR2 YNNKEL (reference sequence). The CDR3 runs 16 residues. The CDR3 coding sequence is TGTGCCAGCAGCCAAGGACTAGCGGGCTTACGTAGAGAGCAGTACTTC. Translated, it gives CASSQGLAGLRREQYF.

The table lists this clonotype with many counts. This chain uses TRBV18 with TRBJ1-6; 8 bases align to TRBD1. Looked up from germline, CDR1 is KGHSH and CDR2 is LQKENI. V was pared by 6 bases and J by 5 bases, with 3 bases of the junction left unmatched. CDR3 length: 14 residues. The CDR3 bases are TGTGCCAGCTCTTCGGGACAGGATAATTCACCCCTCCACTTT. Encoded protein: CASSSGQDNSPLHF. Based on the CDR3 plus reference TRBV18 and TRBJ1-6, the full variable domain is NAGVMQNPRHLVRRRGQEARLRCSPMKGHSHVYWYRQLPEEGLKFMVYLQKENIIDESGMPKERFSAEFPKEGPSILRIQQVVRGDSAAYFCASSSGQDNSPLHFGNGTRLTVT.

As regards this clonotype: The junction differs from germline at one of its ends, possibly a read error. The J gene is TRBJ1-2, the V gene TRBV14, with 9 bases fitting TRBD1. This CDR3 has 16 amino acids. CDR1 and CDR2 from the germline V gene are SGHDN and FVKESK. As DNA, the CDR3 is TGTGCCGGCAGCTTGGCAGTGGGACAGGGAGCCTATGGCTACACCTTC. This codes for CAGSLAVGQGAYGYTF.

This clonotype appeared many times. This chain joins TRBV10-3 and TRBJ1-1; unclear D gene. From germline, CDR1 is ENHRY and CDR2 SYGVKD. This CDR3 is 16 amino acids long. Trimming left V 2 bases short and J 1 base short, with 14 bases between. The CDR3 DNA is TGTGCCATCAGTGAGGCTCGGGGAATCGGGAACACTGAAGCTTTCTTT. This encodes CAISEARGIGNTEAFF.

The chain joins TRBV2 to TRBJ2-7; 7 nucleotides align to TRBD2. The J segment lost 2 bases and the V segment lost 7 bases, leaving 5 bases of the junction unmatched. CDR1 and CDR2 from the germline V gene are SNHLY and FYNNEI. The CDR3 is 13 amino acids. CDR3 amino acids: CASMVGGTYEQYF. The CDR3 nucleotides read TGTGCCAGCATGGTCGGGGGGACCTACGAGCAGTACTTC.

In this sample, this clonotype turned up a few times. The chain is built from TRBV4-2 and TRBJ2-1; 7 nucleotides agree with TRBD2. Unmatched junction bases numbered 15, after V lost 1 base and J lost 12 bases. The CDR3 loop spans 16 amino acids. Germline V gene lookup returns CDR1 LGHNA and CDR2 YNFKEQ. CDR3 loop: CASSQVGGGLPVLQFF. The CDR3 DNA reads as TGTGCCAGCAGCCAAGTGGGGGGGGGACTCCCCGTGTTGCAGTTCTTC.

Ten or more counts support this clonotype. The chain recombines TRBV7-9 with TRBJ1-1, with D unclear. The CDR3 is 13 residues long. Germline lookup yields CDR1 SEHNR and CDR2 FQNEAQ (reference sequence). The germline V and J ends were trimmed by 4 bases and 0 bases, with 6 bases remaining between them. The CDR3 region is CASSSVMNTEAFF. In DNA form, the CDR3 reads TGTGCCAGCAGCTCGGTTATGAACACTGAAGCTTTCTTT.

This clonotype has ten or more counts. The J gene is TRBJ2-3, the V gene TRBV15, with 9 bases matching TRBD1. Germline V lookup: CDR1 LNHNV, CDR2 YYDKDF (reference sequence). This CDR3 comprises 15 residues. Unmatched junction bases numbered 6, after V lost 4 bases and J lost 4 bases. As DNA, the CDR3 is TGTGCCACCAGCACAGAGTGGACAGGGGCAGATACGCAGTATTTT. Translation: CATSTEWTGADTQYF.

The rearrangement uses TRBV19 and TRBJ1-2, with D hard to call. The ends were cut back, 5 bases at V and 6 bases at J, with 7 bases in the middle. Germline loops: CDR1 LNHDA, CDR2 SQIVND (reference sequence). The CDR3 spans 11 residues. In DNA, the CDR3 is TGTGCCAGTAGTTCCGGGAATGGCTACACCTTC. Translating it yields CASSSGNGYTF.

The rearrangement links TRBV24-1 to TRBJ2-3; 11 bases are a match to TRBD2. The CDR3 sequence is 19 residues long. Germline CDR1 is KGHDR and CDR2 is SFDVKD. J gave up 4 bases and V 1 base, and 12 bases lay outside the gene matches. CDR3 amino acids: CATSDFPQTSGIFADTQYF. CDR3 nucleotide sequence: TGTGCCACCAGTGATTTTCCCCAGACTAGCGGGATATTTGCAGATACGCAGTATTTT.

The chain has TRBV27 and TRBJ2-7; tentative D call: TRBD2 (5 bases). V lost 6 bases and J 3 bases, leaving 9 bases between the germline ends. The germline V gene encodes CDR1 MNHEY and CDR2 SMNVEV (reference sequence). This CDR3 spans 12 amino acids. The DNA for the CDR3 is TGTGCCAGCAGCCCTAGCCTCTACGAGCAGTACTTC. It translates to CASSPSLYEQYF.

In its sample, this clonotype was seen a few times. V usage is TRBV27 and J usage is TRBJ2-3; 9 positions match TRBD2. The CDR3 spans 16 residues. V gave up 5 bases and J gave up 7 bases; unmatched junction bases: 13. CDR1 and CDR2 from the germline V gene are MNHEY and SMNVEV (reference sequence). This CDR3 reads CASSPIAGAATNTQYF. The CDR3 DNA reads TGTGCCAGCAGTCCAATAGCGGGAGCTGCGACGAATACGCAGTATTTT.

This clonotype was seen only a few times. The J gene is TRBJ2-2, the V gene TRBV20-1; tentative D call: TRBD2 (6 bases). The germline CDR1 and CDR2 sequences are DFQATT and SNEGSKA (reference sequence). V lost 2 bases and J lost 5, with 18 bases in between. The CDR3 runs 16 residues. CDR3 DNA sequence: TGCAGTGCTAGACAGATACGGGCGGGATGGACCGGGGAGCTGTTTTTT. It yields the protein CSARQIRAGWTGELFF.

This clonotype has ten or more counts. CDR3 sequence: CASSALAGVRGELFF. The CDR3 DNA follows: TGCGCCAGCAGCGCGCTAGCGGGAGTCCGCGGGGAGCTGTTTTTT. The V and J genes are TRBV5-1 and TRBJ2-2; 10 bases align to TRBD2. Germline-derived CDR1 and CDR2 are SGHRS and YFSETQ. V shed 4 bases, J shed 7 bases, and the junction held 7 bases outside the gene matches. CDR3 length: 15 amino acids.

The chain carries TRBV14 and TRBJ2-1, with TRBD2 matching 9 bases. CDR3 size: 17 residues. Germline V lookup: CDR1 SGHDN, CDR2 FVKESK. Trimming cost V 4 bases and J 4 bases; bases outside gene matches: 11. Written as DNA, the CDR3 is TGTGCCAGCAGCCCCAGGGTTGCGGGAGGGACATACAATGAGCAGTTCTTC. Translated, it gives CASSPRVAGGTYNEQFF. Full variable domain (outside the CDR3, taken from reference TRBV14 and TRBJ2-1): EAGVTQFPSHSVIEKGQTVTLRCDPISGHDNLYWYRRVMGKEIKFLLHFVKESKQDESGMPNNRFLAERTGGTYSTLKVQPAELEDSGVYFCASSPRVAGGTYNEQFFGPGTRLTVL.

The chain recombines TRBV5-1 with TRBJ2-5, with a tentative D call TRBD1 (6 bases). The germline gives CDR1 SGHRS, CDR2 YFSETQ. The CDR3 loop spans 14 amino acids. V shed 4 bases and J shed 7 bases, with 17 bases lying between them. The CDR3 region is CASSNVQGSGTQYF. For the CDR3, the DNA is TGCGCCAGCAGCAACGTACAGGGATCGGGGACCCAGTACTTC.

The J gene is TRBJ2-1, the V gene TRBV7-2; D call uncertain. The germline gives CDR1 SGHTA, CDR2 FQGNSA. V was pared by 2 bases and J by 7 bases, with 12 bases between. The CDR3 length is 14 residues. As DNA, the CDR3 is TGTGCCAGCAGCTTAACCGACTCTGAAAATGAGCAGTTCTTC. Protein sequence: CASSLTDSENEQFF.